The sequence of this TCR beta chain was determined in a study of blood T cell repertoires in COVID-19. Study background: Collection of acute and convalescent COVID-19 samples took place in the United States, Italy and Spain. PBMCs, B-cell-depleted T cells, or T cells provided the cDNA or gDNA that made up the material.

Under the authors' procedure: Reference gene primers were amplified, and this amplification served to estimate nucleated cell counts. TCRdb's copy holds only in-frame clones and misses some; the assay was immunoSEQ multiplex PCR. D and trimming come from the DNA, and the V and J calls and clone size come from that table. Of hundreds of thousands of clones in the sample, about 93% were seen once. This CDR3 has 12 amino acids. Germline lookup yields CDR1 SGHNT and CDR2 YENEEA. Trimming removed 8 bases at V and 5 bases at J, with 12 bases between. Material: peripheral blood. The V and J genes are TRBV11-3 and TRBJ1-1; no firm D call. The clonotype was recovered from a woman aged 18-29 years who had recovered from COVID-19. CDR3 nucleotide sequence: TGTGCCAGCCGGCACAGAGATACTGAAGCTTTCTTT. Translated: CASRHRDTEAFF. Complete variable domain (other parts from reference TRBV11-3 and TRBJ1-1): EAGVVQSPRYKIIEKKQPVAFWCNPISGHNTLYWYLQNLGQGPELLIRYENEEAVDDSQLPKDRFSAERLKGVDSTLKIQPAELGDSAVYLCASRHRDTEAFFGQGTRLTVV.